A selection of T cell receptor beta chains follows, all from one sample in a study of T cell responses to AZD1222 COVID-19 vaccine. The assay was immunoSEQ multiplex PCR, and TCRdb's table has in-frame clones only and misses some. Of around 170,000 clones in the sample, 80% to 90% were seen once. Sequencing was performed on peripheral blood, taken 28 days after the second AZD1222 dose. Receptors were obtained from an adult who received the AZD1222 COVID-19 vaccine. Both conserved end residues are part of each CDR3. Each record gives: clone size, J gene, D gene, V gene, CDR3 protein, CDR3 DNA. The D gene is left open where the match is weak. Not every row has a clone size; where given, it reads once, few, many or a size class.

NA TRBJ1-6 TRBD1 TRBV30 CAWSAYTGDYRLSYNSPLHF TGTGCCTGGAGCGCCTACACAGGGGATTATAGGTTATCCTATAATTCACCCCTCCACTTT
NA TRBJ1-4 NA TRBV30 CAWSSERGHNEKLFF TGTGCCTGGAGCTCTGAGCGGGGCCATAATGAAAAACTGTTTTTT
NA TRBJ2-3 NA TRBV10-3 CAISGEGRHTDTQYF TGTGCCATCAGTGGCGAAGGCAGGCACACAGATACGCAGTATTTT
NA TRBJ1-1 NA TRBV5-1 CASTLSQDTEAFF TGCGCCAGCACCCTTTCGCAGGACACTGAAGCTTTCTTT
NA TRBJ1-6 NA TRBV30 CAWSVGAQYNSPLHF TGTGCCTGGAGTGTAGGGGCCCAGTATAATTCACCCCTCCACTTT
NA TRBJ1-1 TRBD1 TRBV29-1 CSVENDRATEAFF TGCAGCGTTGAGAATGACAGGGCCACTGAAGCTTTCTTT
NA TRBJ1-2 TRBD1 TRBV7-6 CASSNLGQGNGYTF TGTGCCAGCAGCAATCTGGGACAGGGGAATGGCTACACCTTC
NA TRBJ1-5 TRBD1 TRBV7-9 CASSLAQPGQYSNQPQHF TGTGCCAGCAGCTTAGCCCAGCCGGGACAGTATAGCAATCAGCCCCAGCATTTT
NA TRBJ2-7 TRBD1 TRBV6-1 CASSEAWGTGYHEQYF TGTGCCAGCAGTGAAGCTTGGGGGACAGGGTACCACGAGCAGTACTTC
NA TRBJ1-2 TRBD1 TRBV19 CASSLLRDRVGYTF TGTGCCAGTAGCCTCTTACGCGACAGGGTTGGCTACACCTTC
few TRBJ1-5 NA TRBV30 CAWSVGLSNQPQHF TGTGCCTGGAGTGTGGGGTTAAGCAATCAGCCCCAGCATTTT
once TRBJ1-1 NA TRBV30 CAWSFVGGNTEAFF TGTGCCTGGAGTTTCGTTGGGGGTAACACTGAAGCTTTCTTT
NA TRBJ2-2 NA TRBV27 CASSLFGRRTNTGELFF TGTGCCAGCAGTTTATTCGGACGCAGAACTAACACCGGGGAGCTGTTTTTT
NA TRBJ2-1 TRBD1 TRBV19 CASRQGRDRSYNEQFF TGTGCCAGTAGGCAGGGACGGGACAGGAGCTACAATGAGCAGTTCTTC
once TRBJ1-4 NA TRBV29-1 CSVEQQGRPEKLFF TGCAGCGTTGAACAGCAGGGGAGGCCCGAAAAACTGTTTTTT
NA TRBJ2-1 NA TRBV2 CASRATSGSYNEQFF TGTGCCAGCAGGGCGACATCCGGCTCCTACAATGAGCAGTTCTTC
NA TRBJ1-1 NA TRBV7-3 CASSLRQNTEAFF TGTGCCAGCAGCTTAAGACAGAACACTGAAGCTTTCTTT
once TRBJ2-7 NA TRBV5-1 CASSLGGQGLEQYF TGCGCCAGCAGCTTGGGAGGGCAGGGGCTCGAGCAGTACTTC
NA TRBJ1-1 NA TRBV6-5 CASSYFGSSNTEAFF TGTGCCAGCAGTTACTTTGGCAGCTCGAACACTGAAGCTTTCTTT
NA TRBJ1-5 TRBD1 TRBV4-3 CASSQDKGAGNQPQHF TGCGCCAGCAGCCAAGATAAGGGGGCCGGCAATCAGCCCCAGCATTTT
NA TRBJ2-7 TRBD2 TRBV11-2 CASSLRETYEQYF TGTGCCAGCAGCTTGCGGGAGACCTACGAGCAGTACTTC
NA TRBJ2-5 NA TRBV6-1 CASSEVLRTQYF TGTGCCAGCAGTGAAGTCCTACGGACCCAGTACTTC
NA TRBJ1-2 NA TRBV5-5 CASSLGVRRNYGYTF TGTGCCAGCAGCTTGGGGGTCAGACGGAACTATGGCTACACCTTC
NA TRBJ1-1 NA TRBV10-3 CAISEIGALNTEAFF TGTGCCATCAGTGAGATTGGGGCTCTGAACACTGAAGCTTTCTTT
NA TRBJ2-2 TRBD2 TRBV7-3 CASSLNAAGANTGELFF TGTGCCAGCAGCTTAAATGCAGCGGGGGCCAACACCGGGGAGCTGTTTTTT
NA TRBJ1-2 NA TRBV6-2/TRBV6-3 CASSLTGLGYTF TGTGCCAGCAGTCTCACCGGGCTCGGCTACACCTTC
NA TRBJ1-4 TRBD1 TRBV19 CASAPGQGNEKLFF TGTGCCAGTGCTCCGGGACAGGGTAATGAAAAACTGTTTTTT
few TRBJ1-2 TRBD1 TRBV5-5 CASSPGTGYNGYTF TGTGCCAGCAGCCCCGGGACAGGGTATAATGGCTACACCTTC
NA TRBJ1-5 TRBD1 TRBV23-1 CASSIRDRDQPQHF TGCGCCAGCAGTATCCGGGACAGGGATCAGCCCCAGCATTTT
NA TRBJ1-1 NA TRBV11-2 CASSALQGSEAFF TGTGCCAGCAGCGCATTACAGGGTTCGGAAGCTTTCTTT
NA TRBJ2-1 TRBD2 TRBV19 CASKRASGTVSDEQFF TGTGCCAGTAAAAGGGCTAGCGGGACCGTCAGCGATGAGCAGTTCTTC
NA TRBJ1-6 NA TRBV28 CASSPGGSPLHF TGTGCCAGCAGTCCCGGTGGTTCACCCCTCCACTTT
NA TRBJ2-7 TRBD1 TRBV5-1 CASSLSGQVDEQYF TGCGCCAGCAGCTTGTCGGGACAGGTCGACGAGCAGTACTTC